This T cell receptor beta chain came from a study of graft-versus-host responses after intestinal transplantation. Study-level information: Multivisceral, liver-intestinal, or isolated intestinal transplants were given to recipients. Anti-thymocyte globulin served as induction for all recipients, who then took tacrolimus and steroids for two to three years. Study-wide results and caveats: In recipient marrow, GvH clones were found, and some appeared first in ileum or blood. Early declines in HvG clones that occurred post-transplant were associated with peak circulating GvH clone levels.

Generated by immunoSEQ multiplex PCR, the TCRdb table keeps only in-frame clones and is missing some. The sample has about 120,000 clones, about 95% seen once; the top ten hold under 3.5%. Points on this clone: Its antigen is not identified.

The CDR3 runs 16 residues. Germline CDR1 is SNHLY and CDR2 is FYNNEI. Between the trimmed V and J ends, which lost 1 base and 4 bases, there was a span of 17 bases. The rearrangement links TRBV2 to TRBJ2-7, with TRBD2 as a possible D gene (6 bases). This receptor was obtained from a human donor who received an intestinal transplant. This specimen consisted of unstimulated CD8+ T cells sorted from spleen or lymph node cells, obtained before intestinal transplant. In DNA, the CDR3 is TGTGCCAGCAGTGAAGGGGATCGGGAGCTCGTATACGAGCAGTACTTC. This gives the protein CASSEGDRELVYEQYF. Together with reference TRBV2 and TRBJ2-7, the CDR3 gives the full variable domain: EPEVTQTPSHQVTQMGQEVILRCVPISNHLYFYWYRQILGQKVEFLVSFYNNEISEKSEIFDDQFSVERPDGSNFTLKIRSTKLEDSAMYFCASSEGDRELVYEQYFGPGTRLTVT.